The clone carrying this T cell receptor beta chain was detected only once. Its antigen is not known. The V end was cut by 3 bases, the J end by 6 bases, with 11 bases between. Germline CDR1 is LNHDA and CDR2 is SQIVND (reference sequence). The CDR3 sequence is 14 residues long. This entry comes from a study of T cell repertoires in cytomegalovirus infection. Study details: Used in the study were CMV epitopes, some recently identified and HLA-C-restricted, others well-studied and HLA-B-restricted.

Whole-study results and caveats: It was HLA-C-restricted CMV-specific TCR beta clonotypes that dominated the response ex vivo.

TCRdb analysed the reads with MiXCR anew, one entry per CDR3 protein. This table has roughly 570,000 distinct CDR3 sequences, just under 40% appearing once. The TCR was taken from a human donor in good health (CMV status not recorded). Some clones in this sample may be carry-over from other donors' samples. The chain is built from TRBV19 and TRBJ2-2; D remains ambiguous. The source was cultured PBMCs, collected from culture after CMV antigen stimulation. The CDR3 bases are TGTGCCAGTAGTATTGAAAGGGTGGCCGGGGAGCTGTTTTTT. Protein: CASSIERVAGELFF.